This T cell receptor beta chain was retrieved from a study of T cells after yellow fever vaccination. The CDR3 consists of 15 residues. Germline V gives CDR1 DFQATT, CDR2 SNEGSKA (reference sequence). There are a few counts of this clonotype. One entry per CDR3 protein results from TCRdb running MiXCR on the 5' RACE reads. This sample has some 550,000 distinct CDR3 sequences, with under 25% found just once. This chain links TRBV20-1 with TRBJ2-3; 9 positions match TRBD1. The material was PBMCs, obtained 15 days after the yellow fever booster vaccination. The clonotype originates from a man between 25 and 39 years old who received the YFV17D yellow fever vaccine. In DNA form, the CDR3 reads TGCAGGAAATTATTACGGGACAGGGGCACAGATACGCAGTATTTT. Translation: CRKLLRDRGTDTQYF.